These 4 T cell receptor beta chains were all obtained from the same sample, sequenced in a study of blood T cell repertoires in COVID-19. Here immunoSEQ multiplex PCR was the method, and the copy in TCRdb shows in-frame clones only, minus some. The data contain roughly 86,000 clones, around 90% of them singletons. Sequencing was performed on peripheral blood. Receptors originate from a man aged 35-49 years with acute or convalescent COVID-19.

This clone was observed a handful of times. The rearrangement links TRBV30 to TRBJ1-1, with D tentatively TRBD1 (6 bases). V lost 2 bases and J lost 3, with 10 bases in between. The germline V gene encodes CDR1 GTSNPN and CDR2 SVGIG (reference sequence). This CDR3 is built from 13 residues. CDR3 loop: CAWSRGGYTEAFF. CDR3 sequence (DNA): TGTGCCTGGAGTAGGGGGGGGTACACTGAAGCTTTCTTT.

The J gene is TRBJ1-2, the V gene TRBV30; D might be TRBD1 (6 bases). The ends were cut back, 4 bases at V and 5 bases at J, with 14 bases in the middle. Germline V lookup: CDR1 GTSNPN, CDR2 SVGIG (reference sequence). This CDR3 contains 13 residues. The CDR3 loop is CAWNAGAKYGYTF. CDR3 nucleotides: TGTGCCTGGAACGCAGGGGCGAAATATGGCTACACCTTC.

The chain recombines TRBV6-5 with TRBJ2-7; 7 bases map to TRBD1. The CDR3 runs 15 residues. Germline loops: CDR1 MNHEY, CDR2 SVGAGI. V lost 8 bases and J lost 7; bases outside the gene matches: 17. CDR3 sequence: CASGGPKGGSLEQYF. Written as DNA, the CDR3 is TGTGCCAGCGGAGGACCCAAAGGGGGCTCCCTGGAGCAGTACTTC.

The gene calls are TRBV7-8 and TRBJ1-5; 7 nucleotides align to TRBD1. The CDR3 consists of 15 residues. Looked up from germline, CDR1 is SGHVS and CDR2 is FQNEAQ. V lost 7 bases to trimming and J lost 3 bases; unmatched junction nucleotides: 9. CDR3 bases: TGTGCCAGCATGGAACTCCAGGGGGTCAATCAGCCCCAGCATTTT. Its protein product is CASMELQGVNQPQHF.